A selection of T cell receptor beta chains follows, all from one sample in a study of radiation and T cells in renal cell carcinoma. The protocol was immunoSEQ multiplex PCR, while the TCRdb copy is restricted to in-frame clones and leaves out a portion. The sample includes roughly 130,000 clones, 81% seen only once; the top ten take less than 2.5%. The material sequenced was blood, taken from a patient whose treatment included radiotherapy and nephrectomy. Receptors originate from an older woman with renal cell carcinoma. Each CDR3 is given with its conserved first and last residue. D genes are given only for firm matches. Only part of the rows carry a size: once, few, many, or a class if the clone is expanded.

J gene: TRBJ2-7
clone size: -
V gene: TRBV4-2
D gene: TRBD2
CDR3 DNA: TGTGCCAGCAGCCGAGGAGCAGGGCCGGGAGGCTCCTACGAGCAGTACTTC
CDR3 protein: CASSRGAGPGGSYEQYF

J gene: TRBJ1-6
clone size: once
V gene: TRBV10-3
D gene: -
CDR3 DNA: TGTGCCATCAGTGAGCGGGGGAACAATTCACCCCTCCACTTT
CDR3 protein: CAISERGNNSPLHF

J gene: TRBJ2-7
clone size: -
V gene: TRBV2
D gene: TRBD1
CDR3 DNA: TGTGCCAGCAGTGAAAACAGGGGGCCGGACGAGCAGTACTTC
CDR3 protein: CASSENRGPDEQYF

J gene: TRBJ2-7
clone size: -
V gene: TRBV15
D gene: -
CDR3 DNA: TGTGCCACCAGCAGAGATCGGGGAACAGGGAACCCCTACGAGCAGTACTTC
CDR3 protein: CATSRDRGTGNPYEQYF

J gene: TRBJ1-4
clone size: once
V gene: TRBV7-9
D gene: -
CDR3 DNA: TGTGCCAGCAGCTTCGGGCCTGAGGGGGAAAAACTGTTTTTT
CDR3 protein: CASSFGPEGEKLFF

J gene: TRBJ2-5
clone size: -
V gene: TRBV30
D gene: -
CDR3 DNA: TGTGCCTGGAGTGTCAGGGGCCCGGGGACCCAGTACTTC
CDR3 protein: CAWSVRGPGTQYF

J gene: TRBJ1-1
clone size: few
V gene: TRBV29-1
D gene: -
CDR3 DNA: TGCAGCGTTGATGGGACTGAAGCTTTCTTT
CDR3 protein: CSVDGTEAFF

J gene: TRBJ1-3
clone size: -
V gene: TRBV5-1
D gene: -
CDR3 DNA: TGCGCCAGCAGCCTTTCCGATCCTTCTGGAAACACCATATATTTT
CDR3 protein: CASSLSDPSGNTIYF

J gene: TRBJ2-5
clone size: -
V gene: TRBV5-1
D gene: -
CDR3 DNA: TGCGCCAGCAGTCAAACCACTGTGTCTCAAGAGACCCAGTACTTC
CDR3 protein: CASSQTTVSQETQYF

J gene: TRBJ2-7
clone size: -
V gene: TRBV18
D gene: -
CDR3 DNA: TGTGCCAGCTCTAAAAAGAAAAACGAGCAGTACTTC
CDR3 protein: CASSKKKNEQYF

J gene: TRBJ2-3
clone size: -
V gene: TRBV4-2
D gene: -
CDR3 DNA: TGTGCCAGCAGCCAAGATAGGGAAGCCGATACGCAGTATTTT
CDR3 protein: CASSQDREADTQYF

J gene: TRBJ2-1
clone size: -
V gene: TRBV7-2
D gene: TRBD2
CDR3 DNA: TGTGCCAGCATCCCCGGACTAGCGGCCTACAATGAGCAGTTCTTC
CDR3 protein: CASIPGLAAYNEQFF

J gene: TRBJ2-3
clone size: -
V gene: TRBV9
D gene: -
CDR3 DNA: TGTGCCAGCAGCTCAGGGGCTGATACGCAGTATTTT
CDR3 protein: CASSSGADTQYF

J gene: TRBJ2-1
clone size: -
V gene: TRBV7-8
D gene: TRBD1
CDR3 DNA: TGTGCCAGCAGCAGAACAGGGGTCGGTGAGCAGTTCTTC
CDR3 protein: CASSRTGVGEQFF

J gene: TRBJ2-2
clone size: -
V gene: TRBV18
D gene: -
CDR3 DNA: TGTGCCAGCTCACCGGGACGGGAGAACACCGGGGAGCTGTTTTTT
CDR3 protein: CASSPGRENTGELFF

J gene: TRBJ2-3
clone size: medium-sized
V gene: TRBV19
D gene: TRBD2
CDR3 DNA: TGTGCCAGTAGGCCATCCTTTCCAGCGGGAGGCACAGATACGCAGTATTTT
CDR3 protein: CASRPSFPAGGTDTQYF

J gene: TRBJ2-5
clone size: -
V gene: TRBV12-2
D gene: -
CDR3 DNA: TGTGCAAGTCGCTTAGTTCGGGCTAGCGGGAGAAGTGGAAAAGAGACCCAGTACTTC
CDR3 protein: CASRLVRASGRSGKETQYF

J gene: TRBJ2-2
clone size: -
V gene: TRBV6-6
D gene: -
CDR3 DNA: TGTGCCAGCACCTTCCGGAGCCGTACCGGGGAGCTGTTTTTT
CDR3 protein: CASTFRSRTGELFF

J gene: TRBJ2-1
clone size: -
V gene: TRBV4-1
D gene: TRBD2
CDR3 DNA: TGCGCCAGCAGCCAAGAACTAGCGGGGGCGATGCTGCGTCCTTTTCGGAATGAGCAGTTCTTC
CDR3 protein: CASSQELAGAMLRPFRNEQFF

J gene: TRBJ2-5
clone size: few
V gene: TRBV2
D gene: TRBD1
CDR3 DNA: TGTGCCGGCAAGGGGGCTTTCCAAGAGACCCAGTACTTC
CDR3 protein: CAGKGAFQETQYF

J gene: TRBJ1-1
clone size: few
V gene: TRBV29-1
D gene: -
CDR3 DNA: TGCAGCGTGGGGAGACAGGCGAACACTGAAGCTTTCTTT
CDR3 protein: CSVGRQANTEAFF

J gene: TRBJ1-5
clone size: -
V gene: TRBV6-5
D gene: -
CDR3 DNA: TGTGCCAGCAGTTACCTCAGGGGCAATCAGCCCCAGCATTTT
CDR3 protein: CASSYLRGNQPQHF

J gene: TRBJ2-1
clone size: -
V gene: TRBV9
D gene: -
CDR3 DNA: TGTGCCAGCAGCCCCCGCGACAGGAGTAACAATGAGCAGTTCTTC
CDR3 protein: CASSPRDRSNNEQFF

J gene: TRBJ1-2
clone size: -
V gene: TRBV5-1
D gene: -
CDR3 DNA: TGCGCCAGCAGCTTGGTAGCACAGGACTATGGCTACACCTTC
CDR3 protein: CASSLVAQDYGYTF

J gene: TRBJ1-5
clone size: -
V gene: TRBV28
D gene: TRBD1
CDR3 DNA: TGTGCCAGCAGTCCCCAAGACAGGGGAGCCCAGCATTTT
CDR3 protein: CASSPQDRGAQHF

J gene: TRBJ1-2
clone size: -
V gene: TRBV2
D gene: TRBD1
CDR3 DNA: TGTGCCAGCAGGGGGACAGCAGAGGATAACTATGGCTACACCTTC
CDR3 protein: CASRGTAEDNYGYTF

J gene: TRBJ1-1
clone size: -
V gene: TRBV10-3
D gene: -
CDR3 DNA: TGTGCCATCAGTGAGTCCCCAGGGGAAACTGAAGCTTTCTTT
CDR3 protein: CAISESPGETEAFF

J gene: TRBJ2-7
clone size: -
V gene: TRBV4-1
D gene: TRBD2
CDR3 DNA: TGCGCCAGCAGCCAAGAACTAGCGGGCCCCTACGAGCAGTACTTC
CDR3 protein: CASSQELAGPYEQYF

J gene: TRBJ2-5
clone size: -
V gene: TRBV9
D gene: -
CDR3 DNA: TGTGCCAGCAGCGTAGGAGGGTACCAAGAGACCCAGTACTTC
CDR3 protein: CASSVGGYQETQYF

J gene: TRBJ2-7
clone size: -
V gene: TRBV7-7
D gene: -
CDR3 DNA: TGTGCTACCTCGACAACCACGGGCGACGAGCAGTACTTC
CDR3 protein: CATSTTTGDEQYF

J gene: TRBJ1-1
clone size: -
V gene: TRBV5-1
D gene: -
CDR3 DNA: TGCGCCAGCAGCGTGGAGGTCCCGGGAACTGAAGCTTTCTTT
CDR3 protein: CASSVEVPGTEAFF

J gene: TRBJ1-5
clone size: few
V gene: TRBV15
D gene: -
CDR3 DNA: TGTGCCACCAGCAGAGCAGGGGTTCAGGAGCCCCAGCATTTT
CDR3 protein: CATSRAGVQEPQHF

J gene: TRBJ2-5
clone size: -
V gene: TRBV7-9
D gene: TRBD1
CDR3 DNA: TGTGCCAGCAGCATCGGACAGGGCGGTCGGGAGACCCAGTACTTC
CDR3 protein: CASSIGQGGRETQYF

J gene: TRBJ2-6
clone size: -
V gene: TRBV2
D gene: -
CDR3 DNA: TGTGCCAGCAGTGAACCCCGGAGGAACTCTGGGGCCAACGTCCTGACTTTC
CDR3 protein: CASSEPRRNSGANVLTF

J gene: TRBJ2-1
clone size: -
V gene: TRBV5-4
D gene: TRBD2
CDR3 DNA: TGTGCCAGCAGCTTGTCCGGACTAGCGTACAACAATGAGCAGTTCTTC
CDR3 protein: CASSLSGLAYNNEQFF

J gene: TRBJ1-3
clone size: -
V gene: TRBV28
D gene: -
CDR3 DNA: TGTGCCAGCAGTCCGGGTAGGGTCCGCGCCTCTGGAAACACCATATATTTT
CDR3 protein: CASSPGRVRASGNTIYF

J gene: TRBJ2-5
clone size: once
V gene: TRBV13
D gene: -
CDR3 DNA: TGTGCCAGCAGTTCGGAGGGCCAAGAGACCCAGTACTTC
CDR3 protein: CASSSEGQETQYF

J gene: TRBJ2-7
clone size: -
V gene: TRBV19
D gene: TRBD1
CDR3 DNA: TGTGCCAGTAGTATGGGACAGGGAGCCTACGAGCAGTACTTC
CDR3 protein: CASSMGQGAYEQYF

J gene: TRBJ1-1
clone size: -
V gene: TRBV5-1
D gene: -
CDR3 DNA: TGCGCCAGCAGCCCGTACTCAGGGGCGGCTGAAGCTTTCTTT
CDR3 protein: CASSPYSGAAEAFF

J gene: TRBJ1-1
clone size: few
V gene: TRBV10-3
D gene: -
CDR3 DNA: TGTGCCATATGGGACGGGGGAGTCACTGAAGCTTTCTTT
CDR3 protein: CAIWDGGVTEAFF

J gene: TRBJ1-2
clone size: -
V gene: TRBV5-4
D gene: TRBD1
CDR3 DNA: TGTGCCAGCAGCCCGTCGGGGACAGTCCGTGGCTACACCTTC
CDR3 protein: CASSPSGTVRGYTF

J gene: TRBJ2-2
clone size: -
V gene: TRBV5-1
D gene: -
CDR3 DNA: TGCGCCAGCAGCTTGGGGGACACCGGGGAGCTGTTTTTT
CDR3 protein: CASSLGDTGELFF

J gene: TRBJ1-2
clone size: -
V gene: TRBV14
D gene: -
CDR3 DNA: TGTGCCAGCAGCCCTTTAGGGAACTATGGCTACACCTTC
CDR3 protein: CASSPLGNYGYTF

J gene: TRBJ2-7
clone size: -
V gene: TRBV4-3
D gene: -
CDR3 DNA: TGCGCCAGCAGCTCAAGCTTAGCCTCCAGCTCCTACGAGCAGTACTTC
CDR3 protein: CASSSSLASSSYEQYF

J gene: TRBJ2-2
clone size: -
V gene: TRBV7-9
D gene: -
CDR3 DNA: TGTGCCAGCAGCTTAAGGCAGGTGAACACCGGGGAGCTGTTTTTT
CDR3 protein: CASSLRQVNTGELFF

J gene: TRBJ2-1
clone size: few
V gene: TRBV6-5
D gene: TRBD1
CDR3 DNA: TGTGCCAGCAGGGACAGGGGACATAACAATGAGCAGTTCTTC
CDR3 protein: CASRDRGHNNEQFF

J gene: TRBJ1-6
clone size: -
V gene: TRBV2
D gene: TRBD1
CDR3 DNA: TGTGCCAGCACTTCCTCGGCAGGGGGAAGAAGCTCCTATAATTCACCCCTCCACTTT
CDR3 protein: CASTSSAGGRSSYNSPLHF

J gene: TRBJ2-7
clone size: -
V gene: TRBV27
D gene: TRBD2
CDR3 DNA: TGTGCCAGCAGTTTTTCCAGCGGGAGTTTCTACGAGCAGTACTTC
CDR3 protein: CASSFSSGSFYEQYF

J gene: TRBJ2-1
clone size: -
V gene: TRBV29-1
D gene: -
CDR3 DNA: TGCAGCTCTAGGGGGGGCTCCTACAATGAGCAGTTCTTC
CDR3 protein: CSSRGGSYNEQFF

J gene: TRBJ1-1
clone size: -
V gene: TRBV27
D gene: TRBD1
CDR3 DNA: TGTGCCAGCAGTGCCAGACAGGGGACTACTCTGAAAGCTTTCTTT
CDR3 protein: CASSARQGTTLKAFF

J gene: TRBJ2-1
clone size: once
V gene: TRBV4-2
D gene: TRBD2
CDR3 DNA: TGTGCCAGCAGCCAAGGTTTGGCGGGGGGCGCTGGGAGTGAGCAGTTCTTC
CDR3 protein: CASSQGLAGGAGSEQFF

J gene: TRBJ2-5
clone size: -
V gene: TRBV7-9
D gene: -
CDR3 DNA: TGTGCCAGCAGCTTCGTAACAGGGCAAGAGACCCAGTACTTC
CDR3 protein: CASSFVTGQETQYF

J gene: TRBJ2-2
clone size: -
V gene: TRBV27
D gene: -
CDR3 DNA: TGTGCCAGCAGTTACTTCCGGGCAACGAACACCGGGGAGCTGTTTTTT
CDR3 protein: CASSYFRATNTGELFF

J gene: TRBJ1-2
clone size: -
V gene: TRBV5-5
D gene: -
CDR3 DNA: TGTGCCAGCAGCCGCGTGAGAGGGGACGGTGGCTACACCTTC
CDR3 protein: CASSRVRGDGGYTF